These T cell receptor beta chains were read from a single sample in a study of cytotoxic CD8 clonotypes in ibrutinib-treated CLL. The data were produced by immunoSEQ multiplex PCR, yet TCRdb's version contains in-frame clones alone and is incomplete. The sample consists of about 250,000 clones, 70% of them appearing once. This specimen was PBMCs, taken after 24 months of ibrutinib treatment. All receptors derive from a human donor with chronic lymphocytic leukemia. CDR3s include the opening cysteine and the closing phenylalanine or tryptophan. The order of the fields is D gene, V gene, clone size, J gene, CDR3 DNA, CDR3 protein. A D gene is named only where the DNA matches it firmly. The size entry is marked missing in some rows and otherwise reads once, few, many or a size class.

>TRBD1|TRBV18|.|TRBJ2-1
TGTGCCAGCTCACCACGCCAAGGGACAGGGGTAATGCCATACTACAATGAGCAGTTCTTC
CASSPRQGTGVMPYYNEQFF
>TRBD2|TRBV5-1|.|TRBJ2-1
TGCGCCAGCAGCTTGGCGGGGGGTGCACCCAATGAGCAGTTCTTC
CASSLAGGAPNEQFF
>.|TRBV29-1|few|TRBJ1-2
TGCAGCGTTGAGAGAGTGGCCTCGGATGGCTACACCTTC
CSVERVASDGYTF
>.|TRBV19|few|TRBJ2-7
TGTGCCAGTAGACTAGTCTCGAGCTCCTACGAGCAGTACTTC
CASRLVSSSYEQYF
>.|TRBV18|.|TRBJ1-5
TGTGCCAGCTCACCCTACAGGGTAGAGCAGCCCCAGCATTTT
CASSPYRVEQPQHF
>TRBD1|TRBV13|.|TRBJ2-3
TGTGCCAGTCGATGGACAGGGACGACAGATACGCAGTATTTT
CASRWTGTTDTQYF
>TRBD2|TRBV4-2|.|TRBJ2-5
TGTGCCAGCAGCCAGGGAGGGGTAGAGCGGGAGTATGAGACCCAGTACTTC
CASSQGGVEREYETQYF
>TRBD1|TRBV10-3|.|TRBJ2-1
TGTGCCATCAGTGGGACAGGGACCAATGAGCAGTTCTTC
CAISGTGTNEQFF
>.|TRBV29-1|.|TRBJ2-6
TGCAGCGCCCGGGACGGGAGCTCTGGGGCCAACGTCCTGACTTTC
CSARDGSSGANVLTF
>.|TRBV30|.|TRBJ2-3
TGTGCCTGGAGTAGGGCCACAGATACGCAGTATTTT
CAWSRATDTQYF
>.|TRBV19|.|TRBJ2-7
TGTGCCAGTAGTATCCCCCCAGCGGGCGAGCAGTACTTC
CASSIPPAGEQYF
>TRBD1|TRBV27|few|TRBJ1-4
TGTGCCAGCAGAAAACAGGGGGTACCGGAAAAACTGTTTTTT
CASRKQGVPEKLFF
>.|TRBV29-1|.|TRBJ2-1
TGCAGCGTCGAGACTGCGAATGAGCAGTTCTTC
CSVETANEQFF
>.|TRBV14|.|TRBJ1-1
TGTGCCAGCAGCCCAATCCAAGGGGTGTGGGCTTTCTTT
CASSPIQGVWAFF
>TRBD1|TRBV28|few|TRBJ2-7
TGTGCCAGCAGTCCCGGGACAGCCAGCTCCTACGAGCAGTACTTC
CASSPGTASSYEQYF
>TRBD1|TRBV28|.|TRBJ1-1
TGTGCCATCCGAGGGGGGACAGGGAACACTGAAGCTTTCTTT
CAIRGGTGNTEAFF
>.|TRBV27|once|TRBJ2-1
TGTGCCAGCAGTTCCTTCAATGAGCAGTTCTTC
CASSSFNEQFF
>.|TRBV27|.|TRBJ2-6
TGTGCCAGCAGTTTAAGCATCTCTGGGGCCAACGTCCTGACTTTC
CASSLSISGANVLTF
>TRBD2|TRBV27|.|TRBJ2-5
TGTGCCAGCAGTTTAGGACTAGCGCAAGAGACCCAGTACTTC
CASSLGLAQETQYF
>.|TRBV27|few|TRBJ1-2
TGTGCCAGCAGTTTCCGGGGGACCTATGGCTACACCTTC
CASSFRGTYGYTF
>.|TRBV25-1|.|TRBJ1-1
TGTGCCAGCGTAGGACGCACTGAAGCTTTCTTT
CASVGRTEAFF
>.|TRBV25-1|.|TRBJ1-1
TGTGCCAGCACTCCGGGGACTGAAGCTTTCTTT
CASTPGTEAFF
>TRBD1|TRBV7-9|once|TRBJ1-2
TGTGCCAGCAGCTTAGCGGGGGGACAGGGGCCTGGCTACACCTTC
CASSLAGGQGPGYTF
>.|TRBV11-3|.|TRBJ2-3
TGTGCCAGCAGCTCAGGAACTAGCACAGATACGCAGTATTTT
CASSSGTSTDTQYF
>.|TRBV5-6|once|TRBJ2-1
TGTGCCAGCAGCTTACCGGGGAGCTCCTACAATGAGCAGTTCTTC
CASSLPGSSYNEQFF
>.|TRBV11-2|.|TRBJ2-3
TGTGCCAGCAGCTTAGGGCAGGGGATTGCAGATACGCAGTATTTT
CASSLGQGIADTQYF
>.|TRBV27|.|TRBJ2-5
TGTGCCAGCAGACTCACCTGGGACACCCAAGAGACCCAGTACTTC
CASRLTWDTQETQYF
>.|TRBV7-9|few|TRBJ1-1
TGTGCCAGCAACCCCGGACAGCTTGAAGCTTTCTTT
CASNPGQLEAFF
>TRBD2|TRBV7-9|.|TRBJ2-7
TGTGCCAGCAGCTTAGCGGGACTAGCGGCTTACGAGCAGTACTTC
CASSLAGLAAYEQYF
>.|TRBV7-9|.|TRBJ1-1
TGTGCCAGCAGCTTCCCCGGACGAGGGGACACTGAAGCTTTCTTT
CASSFPGRGDTEAFF
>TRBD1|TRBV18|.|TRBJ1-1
TGTGCCAGCTCAGAGGGACAGGGATTTACTGAAGCTTTCTTT
CASSEGQGFTEAFF
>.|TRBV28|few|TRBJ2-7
TGTGCCAGCAGTTCCCGCGGACAGACCTACGAGCAGTACTTC
CASSSRGQTYEQYF
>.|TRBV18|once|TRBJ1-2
TGTGCCAGCTCACCGGGACAACTCCCTTCCGCAGGAGGCTACACCTTC
CASSPGQLPSAGGYTF
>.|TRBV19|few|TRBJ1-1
TGTGCCAGTAGCTCATACGCTGAAGCTTTCTTT
CASSSYAEAFF
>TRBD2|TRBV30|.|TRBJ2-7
TGTGCCTGGAGTGGGCTAGCGGATTTCTACGAGCAGTACTTC
CAWSGLADFYEQYF
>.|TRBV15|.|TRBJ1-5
TGTGCCACCAGCAGAGATCCCGAGAATCAGCCCCAGCATTTT
CATSRDPENQPQHF
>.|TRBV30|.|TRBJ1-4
TGTGCCTGGAGTCCGACAGGTTTTAATGAAAAACTGTTTTTT
CAWSPTGFNEKLFF
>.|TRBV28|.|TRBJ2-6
TGTGCCAGCAGGATGAAAACAGGGTCTGGGGCCAACGTCCTGACTTTC
CASRMKTGSGANVLTF
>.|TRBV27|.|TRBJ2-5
TGTGCCAGCAATTTCTCGCCCGGGAACCACGAGACCCAGTACTTC
CASNFSPGNHETQYF
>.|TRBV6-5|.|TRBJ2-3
TGTGCCAGCAGTTACTCGTTACTGGGCACAGATACGCAGTATTTT
CASSYSLLGTDTQYF
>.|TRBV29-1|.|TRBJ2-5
TGCAGCGTTGAGGCGTCCGGACAAGAGACCCAGTACTTC
CSVEASGQETQYF
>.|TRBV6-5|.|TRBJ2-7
TGTGCCAGCAGTCCCCGGGGGCAGTACGAGCAGTACTTC
CASSPRGQYEQYF
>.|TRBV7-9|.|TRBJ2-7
TGTGCCAGCAGCCAAGATAACTCACTGGGGGAGCAGTACTTC
CASSQDNSLGEQYF
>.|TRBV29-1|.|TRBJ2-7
TGCAGCGTGACAGAGGTCGGGTCCTACGAGCAGTACTTC
CSVTEVGSYEQYF
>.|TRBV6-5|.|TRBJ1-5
TGTGCCAGCAGAATAGGAGGGAACCAGCCCCAGCATTTT
CASRIGGNQPQHF
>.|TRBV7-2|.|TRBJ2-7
TGTGCCAGCAGCTCCCAGGGTAGTATAAGCGAGCAGTACTTC
CASSSQGSISEQYF
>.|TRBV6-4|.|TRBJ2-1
TGTGCCAGCAGTGAACGGACACTTAGCTCCTACAATGAGCAGTTCTTC
CASSERTLSSYNEQFF
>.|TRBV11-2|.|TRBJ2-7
TGTGCCAGCAGCTTTTCTTCGGAGGGCCATTACGAGCAGTACTTC
CASSFSSEGHYEQYF
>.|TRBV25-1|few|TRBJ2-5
TGTGCCAGCAGTGATTGGACTGACGGGTTAATCCCGGAGACCCAGTACTTC
CASSDWTDGLIPETQYF
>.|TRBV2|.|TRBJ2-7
TGTGCCAGCCTTCAAGACTATGGAGCCTACGAGCAGTACTTC
CASLQDYGAYEQYF
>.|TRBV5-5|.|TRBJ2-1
TGTGCCAGCAGCTTGGAGAGTTTGGACAATGAGCAGTTCTTC
CASSLESLDNEQFF
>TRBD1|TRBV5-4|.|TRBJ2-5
TGTGCCAGCAGCAGGGAGACAGGGGTGGGAGAGACCCAGTACTTC
CASSRETGVGETQYF
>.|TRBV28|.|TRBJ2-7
TGTGCCAGCAGTCGACAGGCGCCTTCCTACGAGCAGTACTTC
CASSRQAPSYEQYF
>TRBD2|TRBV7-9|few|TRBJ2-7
TGTGCCAGCAGCTCTAGCGGGGGGTTCTACGAGCAGTACTTC
CASSSSGGFYEQYF
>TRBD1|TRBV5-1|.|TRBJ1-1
TGCGCCAGCAGCTTGGCCAGGGGGTGGCCTGAAGCTTTCTTT
CASSLARGWPEAFF
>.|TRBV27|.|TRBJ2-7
TGTGCCAGCAGTTCCCCCGATCGCAGGGGGGTTTACGAGCAGTACTTC
CASSSPDRRGVYEQYF
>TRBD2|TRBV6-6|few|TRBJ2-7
TGTGCCAGCAGTTACGGGACTAGCGGGGACTCCTACGAGCAGTACTTC
CASSYGTSGDSYEQYF
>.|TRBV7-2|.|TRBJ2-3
TGTGCCAGCAGCTTATCGGTCGGGAGTGCTAGGACAGATACGCAGTATTTT
CASSLSVGSARTDTQYF
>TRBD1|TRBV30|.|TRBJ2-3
TGTGCCTGGAGTAGGACAGGGTTGTCGGATACGCAGTATTTT
CAWSRTGLSDTQYF